The clone carrying this TCR beta chain came up once. This sample was included in a study of blood T cell repertoires in COVID-19. Study summary: Sources were T cells, B-cell-depleted T cells, or PBMCs; the material itself was cDNA or gDNA.

Measured with immunoSEQ multiplex PCR; TCRdb has only the in-frame clones, and not every one. In the table there are about 260,000 clones, around 87% of which are singletons. The receptor was derived from a woman in her forties or fifties with acute or convalescent COVID-19. Source material: peripheral blood.

The CDR3, as DNA: TGCGCCAGCAGCCCGGGACAGCAGACTGAAAAACTGTTTTTT. This sequence encodes CASSPGQQTEKLFF. The chain couples TRBV5-1 to TRBJ1-4; 7 bases are shared with TRBD1. Germline CDR1 SGHRS, CDR2 YFSETQ. The CDR3 is 14 residues long. J gave up 7 bases and V 4 bases, and 7 bases lay outside the gene matches.